This T cell receptor (beta chain) is from a study of shared clonotypes between healthy human individuals. Selected positively for CCR7 and CD45RO-negative, naive CD8 cells excluded terminally differentiated effector memory CD45RA+ cells. Participating donors were healthy, HIV-negative adults free of recent acute infections or vaccinations. A note on this clone: Its specificity is not known.

This CDR3 region has 15 residues. Between the trimmed V and J ends, which lost 0 bases and 1 base, there was a span of 7 bases. The V gene's germline CDR1 is SGHDT and CDR2 YYEEEE. Data came from immunoSEQ multiplex PCR; TCRdb stores just in-frame clones and leaves some out. The table lists about 2.1 million clones, under 95% of them singletons. Study results and limitations: Investigators collected only blood, and repertoires in tissues likely differ. Among donors, clonotype sharing was expected to be affected by sequencing depth. Naive subsets generally had larger estimated richness than memory subsets.

This clonotype originated in a man younger than 30 in good health. Some clones in this sample may be carry-over from other donors' samples. This sequence joins TRBV5-6 and TRBJ1-4; D may be TRBD1 (5 bases). The sequenced material came from naive CD8+ T cells from PBMCs. This CDR3 is CASSLVGRTNEKLFF. The CDR3 nucleotides are TGTGCCAGCAGCTTGGTGGGGCGAACTAATGAAAAACTGTTTTTT.